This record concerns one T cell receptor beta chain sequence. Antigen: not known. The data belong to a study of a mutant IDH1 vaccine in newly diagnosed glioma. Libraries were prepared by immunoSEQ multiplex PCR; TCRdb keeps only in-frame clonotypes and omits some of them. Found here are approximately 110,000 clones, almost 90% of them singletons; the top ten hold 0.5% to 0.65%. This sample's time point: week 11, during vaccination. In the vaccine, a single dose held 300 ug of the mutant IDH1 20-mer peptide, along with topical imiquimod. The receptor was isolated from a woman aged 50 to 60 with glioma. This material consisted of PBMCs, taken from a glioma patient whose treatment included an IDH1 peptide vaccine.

CDR3 bases: TGTGCCAGCAGTGAATACCAGTTTCCATACTATGGCTACACCTTC. This sequence encodes CASSEYQFPYYGYTF. This sequence joins TRBV6-1 and TRBJ1-2; D is unclear. The germline V and J ends were trimmed by 2 bases and 3 bases, with 13 bases remaining between them. The CDR3 runs to 15 residues. The germline gives CDR1 MNHNS, CDR2 SASEGT.